These 23 T cell receptor beta chains came from one sample sequenced in a study of cytomegalovirus exposure and HLA in healthy donors. Amplification used 60 Vbeta primers and 13 Jbeta primers. Clones were sequenced by immunoSEQ multiplex PCR, and TCRdb holds only the in-frame ones, with some missing. The table shows 250,000 to 300,000 clones, with 80% to 90% occurring only once. The sample was PBMCs. Receptors originate from a middle-aged woman in good health and CMV-seropositive.

This chain uses TRBV7-3 with TRBJ1-2; 10 positions match TRBD1. V trimming: 5 bases; J trimming: 4 bases; junction bases outside the gene matches: 7. Germline values: CDR1 SGHTA, CDR2 FQGTGA. The CDR3 has 15 residues. CDR3 in amino acids: CASSPGQGFVYGYTF. The CDR3 region has the DNA TGTGCCAGCAGCCCGGGACAGGGGTTCGTCTATGGCTACACCTTC.

As concerns this clone: The same CDR3 can be traced to other DNA sequences in this sample. The V and J genes are TRBV10-3 and TRBJ2-5; D remains ambiguous. The germline V and J ends were trimmed by 0 bases and 2 bases, with 7 bases remaining between them. CDR3 length equals 14 residues. CDR1 ENHRY and CDR2 SYGVKD come from the germline V gene. Written as DNA, the CDR3 is TGTGCCATCAGTGAGTCATCAGGACAAGAGACCCAGTACTTC. It translates to CAISESSGQETQYF.

The chain is built from TRBV4-1 and TRBJ2-7, with D perhaps TRBD1 (6 bases). Per germline, CDR1 MGHRA and CDR2 YSYEKL. Trimming cost V 1 base and J 6 bases, with 22 bases left between them. CDR3 size: 17 residues. CDR3 in amino acids: CASSQGRQVSSEGEQYF. The CDR3 DNA reads as TGCGCCAGCAGCCAAGGCCGACAGGTTTCTAGTGAGGGCGAGCAGTACTTC.

This clone occurred a few times. The genes are TRBV19 and TRBJ1-3, with TRBD1 as a possible D gene (5 bases). Trimming took 5 bases from V and 0 from J, leaving 17 bases between them. Germline V gene lookup returns CDR1 LNHDA and CDR2 SQIVND (reference sequence). The CDR3 is made up of 17 amino acids. The CDR3 DNA sequence: TGTGCCAGTAGTCCAGGTGCCGCGGGGCTCTCTGGAAACACCATATATTTT. It translates to CASSPGAAGLSGNTIYF.

This chain joins TRBV6-5 and TRBJ2-3; D unresolved. CDR3 size: 12 residues. V dropped 8 bases and J dropped 4 bases, with 10 bases sitting between them. Germline CDR1 reads MNHEY; CDR2 reads SVGAGI. The CDR3 is CASCRTPDTQYF. CDR3 nucleotide sequence: TGTGCCAGCTGTAGAACCCCAGATACGCAGTATTTT.

V gene TRBV13 combines with J gene TRBJ2-7; D is perhaps TRBD2 (5 bases). Germline values: CDR1 PRHDT, CDR2 FYEKMQ (reference sequence). The CDR3 has 16 residues. Trimming took off 0 bases at V and 3 bases at J, with 15 bases between the two ends. CDR3 sequence: CASSLGEKMSGYEQYF. CDR3 DNA sequence: TGTGCCAGCAGCTTAGGCGAGAAGATGAGCGGCTACGAGCAGTACTTC.

V usage is TRBV14 and J usage is TRBJ2-1, with D possibly TRBD2 on 6 matching bases. The CDR3 runs to 15 residues. V was trimmed by 1 base and J by 4 bases, leaving 11 bases between them. The germline gives CDR1 SGHDN, CDR2 FVKESK. The CDR3 reads CASSQGFSGYNEQFF. DNA for the CDR3: TGTGCCAGCAGCCAAGGCTTTAGCGGTTACAATGAGCAGTTCTTC. The full variable domain, rest sourced from reference TRBV14 and TRBJ2-1, is EAGVTQFPSHSVIEKGQTVTLRCDPISGHDNLYWYRRVMGKEIKFLLHFVKESKQDESGMPNNRFLAERTGGTYSTLKVQPAELEDSGVYFCASSQGFSGYNEQFFGPGTRLTVL.

The CDR3 protein is CAWSVWLAGENSPYEQYF. In nucleotides, the CDR3 is TGTGCCTGGAGTGTATGGCTAGCGGGAGAGAATAGCCCCTACGAGCAGTACTTC. The chain carries TRBV30 and TRBJ2-7; 10 bases are a match to TRBD2. V was pared by 0 bases and J by 2 bases, with 13 bases of the junction left unmatched. In germline, CDR1 is GTSNPN, CDR2 SVGIG (reference sequence). This CDR3 comprises 18 residues.

The V gene is TRBV19, the J gene TRBJ1-2, with TRBD1 matching 7 bases. Germline V gene sequence: CDR1 LNHDA, CDR2 SQIVND (reference sequence). V lost 8 bases and J lost 4; bases outside the gene matches: 10. The length of the CDR3 is 14 residues. The CDR3 loop is CASSTGLLAYGYTF. The CDR3 DNA reads TGTGCCAGTTCGACAGGGCTGCTAGCCTATGGCTACACCTTC.

This clone showed up just a few times. The rearrangement links TRBV11-3 to TRBJ2-1, with TRBD2 matching 10 bases. J gave up 2 bases and V 5 bases, and 6 bases lay outside the gene matches. Germline CDR1 reads SGHNT; CDR2 reads YENEEA. This CDR3 spans 16 amino acids. DNA of the CDR3: TGTGCCAGCAGCCGAAGGACTAGCGGAGCCTACAATGAGCAGTTCTTC. It yields the protein CASSRRTSGAYNEQFF.

The rearrangement joins TRBV25-1 to TRBJ1-1, with a possible D match to TRBD1 (6 bases). The CDR3 is made up of 14 amino acids. CDR1 MGHDK and CDR2 SYGVNS come from the germline V gene. V was shortened by 6 bases and J by 1 base, with 12 bases between the two germline ends. The CDR3: CASRETGRNTEAFF. CDR3 nucleotides: TGTGCCAGCAGGGAAACAGGGCGGAACACTGAAGCTTTCTTT. The entire variable domain, with the rest obtained from reference TRBV25-1 and TRBJ1-1, is as follows: EADIYQTPRYLVIGTGKKITLECSQTMGHDKMYWYQQDPGMELHLIHYSYGVNSTEKGDLSSESTVSRIRTEHFPLTLESARPSHTSQYLCASRETGRNTEAFFGQGTRLTVV.

This chain uses TRBV6-5 with TRBJ1-4; tentatively, D is TRBD1 (6 bases). The germline V and J ends were trimmed by 5 bases and 5 bases, with 15 bases remaining between them. Germline V gene data show CDR1 as MNHEY and CDR2 as SVGAGI. The CDR3 covers 15 residues. The CDR3 DNA is TGTGCCAGCAGTCCGGACAGCCTGAGGAATGAAAAACTGTTTTTT. Protein product: CASSPDSLRNEKLFF.

V gene TRBV11-2 combines with J gene TRBJ2-3; TRBD1 aligns across 10 bases. Germline CDR1 and CDR2: SGHAT and FQNNGV. Trimming at V came to 5 bases and at J to 3 bases, leaving 8 bases not matched to a gene. The CDR3 consists of 16 residues. The CDR3 bases are TGTGCCAGCAGCCCCGGCCCGGGACAGGGGACAGATACGCAGTATTTT. This codes for CASSPGPGQGTDTQYF.

This clone was detected once. The chain links TRBV27 to TRBJ1-5, with D maybe TRBD1 (5 bases). The CDR3 contains 15 residues. The V end lost 5 bases, the J end lost 1 base, and 12 bases lay between the germline ends. Per germline, CDR1 MNHEY and CDR2 SMNVEV (reference sequence). The CDR3 protein is CASSLIGGSNQPQHF. The CDR3 nucleotides are TGTGCCAGCAGTCTTATCGGGGGGAGCAATCAGCCCCAGCATTTT.

This clone was found a few times. The J gene is TRBJ2-6, the V gene TRBV7-3; 10 bases are a match to TRBD1. CDR3 length equals 18 residues. With 5 bases clipped from V and 0 bases from J, the junction kept 7 bases outside the gene matches. Germline values: CDR1 SGHTA, CDR2 FQGTGA. CDR3 DNA: TGTGCCAGCAGCAGACGGGACAGGGGACCCTCTGGGGCCAACGTCCTGACTTTC. Protein: CASSRRDRGPSGANVLTF.

The chain carries TRBV15 and TRBJ1-1; possibly TRBD1 for D (6 bases). Trimming took off 4 bases at V and 0 bases at J, with 15 bases between the two ends. The germline V gene has CDR1 LNHNV and CDR2 YYDKDF (reference sequence). CDR3 length equals 16 residues. CDR3 coding DNA: TGTGCCACCAGCACTTCGCGGCGGACAGTGAACACTGAAGCTTTCTTT. Amino acids: CATSTSRRTVNTEAFF.

Regarding this clone: The same CDR3 can be traced to other DNA sequences in this sample. The gene calls are TRBV30 and TRBJ1-6; a weak D match, TRBD1 (5 bases). Germline V gene sequence: CDR1 GTSNPN, CDR2 SVGIG (reference sequence). The CDR3 extends over 13 amino acids. V was shortened by 0 bases and J by 6 bases, with 6 bases between the two germline ends. The CDR3 DNA reads TGTGCCTGGAGTGTTCAGGGTAATTCACCCCTCCACTTT. It specifies CAWSVQGNSPLHF.

J is TRBJ1-5 and V is TRBV30; 7 nucleotides agree with TRBD1. Germline CDR1 and CDR2: GTSNPN and SVGIG (reference sequence). With 3 bases clipped from V and 0 bases from J, the junction kept 2 bases outside the gene matches. The CDR3 length is 14 residues. The CDR3 bases are TGTGCCTGGAGGGGACAGCCTAGCAATCAGCCCCAGCATTTT. Amino acid sequence: CAWRGQPSNQPQHF.

The rearrangement uses TRBV10-1 and TRBJ1-2; TRBD1 matches at 7 bases. CDR1 and CDR2 from the germline V gene are WNHNN and SYGVQD (reference sequence). CDR3 length: 13 amino acids. V dropped 5 bases and J dropped 8; count of bases not matched to a gene: 8. This CDR3 reads CASSLTGTEGYTF. The CDR3 coding sequence is TGCGCCAGCAGTTTGACAGGGACTGAGGGCTACACCTTC.

The chain is built from TRBV7-6 and TRBJ2-2; D remains ambiguous. Germline CDR1 SGHVS, CDR2 FNYEAQ. The CDR3 is 14 residues long. Between the trimmed V and J ends, which lost 5 bases and 5 bases, there was a span of 12 bases. In DNA form, the CDR3 reads TGTGCCAGCAGCGCGGAACCCCAAACCGGGGAGCTGTTTTTT. This codes for CASSAEPQTGELFF.

The V gene is TRBV4-1, the J gene TRBJ2-2; D not resolved. V was pared by 0 bases and J by 0 bases, with 8 bases between. CDR1 and CDR2 from the germline V gene are MGHRA and YSYEKL. There are 16 residues in the CDR3. The chain's CDR3 is CASSQDRRPNTGELFF. The CDR3 bases are TGCGCCAGCAGCCAAGATCGCAGGCCGAACACCGGGGAGCTGTTTTTT.

The count of this clone is one. CDR3 sequence (DNA): TGTGCCAGCCAACAACGATTTAGCGGGGATACCTACGAGCAGTACTTC. It specifies CASQQRFSGDTYEQYF. The chain carries TRBV27 and TRBJ2-7; 8 positions agree with TRBD2. The CDR3 has 16 residues. V lost 8 bases and J lost 2; bases outside the gene matches: 14. CDR1 is MNHEY and CDR2 is SMNVEV in the germline V gene (reference sequence).

V is TRBV28 and J is TRBJ1-4; D unclear. Germline assignment: CDR1 MDHEN and CDR2 SYDVKM. The CDR3 has 11 amino acids. V lost 7 bases and J lost 10, with 10 bases in between. The DNA of the CDR3 is TGTGCCAGCAACCAGGCGCGAAAACTGTTTTTT. It encodes CASNQARKLFF.